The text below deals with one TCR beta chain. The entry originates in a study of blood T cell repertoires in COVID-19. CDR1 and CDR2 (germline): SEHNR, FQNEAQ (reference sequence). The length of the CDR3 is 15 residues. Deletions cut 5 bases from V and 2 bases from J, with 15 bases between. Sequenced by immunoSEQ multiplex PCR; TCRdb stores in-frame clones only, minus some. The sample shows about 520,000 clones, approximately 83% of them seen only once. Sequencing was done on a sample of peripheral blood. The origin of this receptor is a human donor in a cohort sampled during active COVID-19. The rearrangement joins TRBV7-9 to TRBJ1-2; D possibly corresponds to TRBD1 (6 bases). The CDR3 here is CASSRNTGTNYGYTF. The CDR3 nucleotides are TGTGCCAGCAGCCGGAATACAGGGACCAACTATGGCTACACCTTC. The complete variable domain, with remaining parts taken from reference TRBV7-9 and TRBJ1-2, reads DTGVSQNPRHKITKRGQNVTFRCDPISEHNRLYWYRQTLGQGPEFLTYFQNEAQLEKSRLLSDRFSAERPKGSFSTLEIQRTEQGDSAMYLCASSRNTGTNYGYTFGSGTRLTVV.